The rows below give T cell receptor beta chains drawn from one sample of a study of T cell changes during pregnancy in multiple sclerosis. Method: immunoSEQ multiplex PCR; TCRdb's copy keeps in-frame clones and lacks some. The sample has under 50,000 clones, roughly 92% seen once; the top ten hold 0.37%. Source: CD4+ T cells from peripheral blood mononuclear cells, taken in the second trimester of pregnancy. The receptors here all came from a female donor in good health, enrolled as a control in a pregnancy study. Both conserved end residues are part of each CDR3. The order of the fields is V gene, J gene, CDR3 protein.

>TRBV7-2|TRBJ2-1
CASSLATAVNEQFF
>TRBV6-6|TRBJ2-7
CASSGGLADSYEQYF
>TRBV6-1|TRBJ2-1
CASKPDRYNNEQFF
>TRBV15|TRBJ2-5
CATSRDPSQETQYF
>TRBV6-1|TRBJ1-4
CASSEVGRATNEKLFF
>TRBV19|TRBJ1-2
CASSIGQGNYGYTF
>TRBV5-1|TRBJ2-3
CASSLAPSTDTQYF
>TRBV2|TRBJ1-5
CASSVSLGQSSNQPQHF
>TRBV7-5|TRBJ2-7
CARSLAGDPANEQYF
>TRBV5-1|TRBJ2-7
CASSTGTDTYEQYF
>TRBV9|TRBJ2-2
CASSVELARTGELFF
>TRBV6-4|TRBJ1-4
CASSVTGTAGEKLFF
>TRBV6-5|TRBJ1-5
CASSPQKGGYQPQHF
>TRBV2|TRBJ2-7
CASRRGTGPYEQYF
>TRBV7-2|TRBJ1-4
CASSFQGSNEKLFF
>TRBV7-9|TRBJ1-4
CASSRRTGGFEKLFF
>TRBV30|TRBJ1-1
CAWSVLRGGGTEAFF
>TRBV6-6|TRBJ1-5
CASSQGLLSNQPQHF
>TRBV9|TRBJ2-7
CASSSGSPIAGGFYEQYF
>TRBV5-1|TRBJ1-2
CASSPDRVYGYTF
>TRBV5-4|TRBJ2-7
CASSRETGSEEQYF
>TRBV9|TRBJ2-2
CASSVSGGNTGELFF
>TRBV25-1|TRBJ1-2
CASRDRVLEGYTF
>TRBV7-2|TRBJ2-5
CASSPVRGGEETQYF
>TRBV15|TRBJ1-2
CATSGSGTGETYGYTF
>TRBV9|TRBJ2-5
CASSPRTSGGQETQYF
>TRBV7-9|TRBJ2-3
CASSFLLGTTDTQYF
>TRBV19|TRBJ2-1
CASSIRRGDEQFF
>TRBV5-1|TRBJ1-1
CASSLATGVAEAFF